A single sample is the source of the 23 T cell receptor beta chains below, sequenced in a study of T-cell reconstitution after alpha-beta-depleted transplantation in children. Unique molecular identifiers were used to barcode this TCRbeta library. From the PCR reads, TCRdb called clonotypes with MiXCR, one entry per CDR3 protein. The sample holds about 1,000,000 distinct CDR3 sequences, roughly 29% seen once. The source was PBMCs, mostly from graft donor cells, collected 360 days after TCRalphabeta/CD19-depleted stem cell transplant. Receptors were obtained from a boy younger than two who had a stem cell transplant for SCID, so the T cells may come from the graft donor.

V and J are TRBV30 and TRBJ1-1; D is undetermined. V gave up 2 bases and J gave up 1 base, with 8 bases separating them. CDR1 and CDR2 from the germline V gene are GTSNPN and SVGIG (reference sequence). This CDR3 is built from 13 residues. This CDR3 reads CAWSRSANTEAFF. The CDR3 DNA is TGTGCCTGGAGTCGCAGCGCGAACACTGAAGCTTTCTTT. Based on the CDR3 plus reference TRBV30 and TRBJ1-1, the full variable domain is SQTIHQWPATLVQPVGSPLSLECTVEGTSNPNLYWYRQAAGRGLQLLFYSVGIGQISSEVPQNLSASRPQDRQFILSSKKLLLSDSGFYLCAWSRSANTEAFFGQGTRLTVV.

This clonotype has just a few counts. The rearrangement uses TRBV27 and TRBJ2-2; D perhaps matches TRBD2 (5 bases). The V gene lost 0 bases and the J gene lost 4 bases, with 9 bases spanning the gap. The germline V gene encodes CDR1 MNHEY and CDR2 SMNVEV (reference sequence). The CDR3 is 15 amino acids. The CDR3 region is CASSLSRVGTGELFF. The CDR3 coding sequence is TGTGCCAGCAGTTTATCGCGGGTGGGCACCGGGGAGCTGTTTTTT.

This sequence joins TRBV6-5 and TRBJ2-3, with D hard to call. Germline assignment: CDR1 MNHEY and CDR2 SVGAGI. The length of the CDR3 is 13 residues. V lost 3 bases, J lost 2 bases, and 6 bases lay in between. CDR3 sequence reads: CASSYFLTDTQYF. CDR3 in DNA: TGTGCCAGCAGTTATTTTCTCACAGATACGCAGTATTTT.

The J gene is TRBJ1-1, the V gene TRBV29-1, with D possibly TRBD1 on 5 matching bases. The germline CDR1 and CDR2 sequences are SQVTM and ANQGSEA. This CDR3 is 12 amino acids long. With 4 bases removed from V and 4 bases from J, the gap between germline ends came to 10 bases. CDR3 bases: TGCAGCGTTGGGGGCGGGGGCACTGAAGCTTTCTTT. Amino acids: CSVGGGGTEAFF.

The rearrangement uses TRBV6-1 and TRBJ2-2; perhaps TRBD1 as D (6 bases). This CDR3 region has 15 residues. Germline V CDR1 and CDR2: MNHNS, SASEGT. The V gene lost 8 bases and the J gene lost 3 bases, with 16 bases spanning the gap. The CDR3 is CASGRDTLHTGELFF. DNA for the CDR3: TGTGCCAGCGGCCGGGACACCCTTCACACCGGGGAGCTGTTTTTT.

In its sample, this clonotype was seen a few times. This sequence joins TRBV7-9 and TRBJ2-1; D gene ambiguous. The CDR3 runs to 12 residues. V dropped 5 bases and J dropped 7 bases, with 9 bases sitting between them. Germline V gene sequence: CDR1 SEHNR, CDR2 FQNEAQ (reference sequence). CDR3: CASSQDENEQFF. The CDR3 nucleotides read TGTGCCAGCAGCCAGGATGAGAATGAGCAGTTCTTC.

This clonotype has a handful of counts. This chain connects TRBV10-1 to TRBJ2-3, with 7 bases aligning to TRBD1. The CDR3 totals 20 residues. V shed 3 bases and J 6 bases; nucleotides not matched to a gene: 24. Germline V gene data show CDR1 as WNHNN and CDR2 as SYGVQD (reference sequence). CDR3 residues: CASSDAFLFGRDRTPDTQYF. Written as DNA, the CDR3 is TGCGCCAGCAGTGATGCATTTTTATTCGGAAGGGACAGAACACCTGATACGCAGTATTTT.

The J gene is TRBJ2-1, the V gene TRBV10-1; 8 bases line up with TRBD1. Per germline, CDR1 WNHNN and CDR2 SYGVQD (reference sequence). The CDR3 loop spans 14 amino acids. The V segment lost 6 bases and the J segment 9 bases; nucleotides outside the gene matches: 10. CDR3 residues: CASSMDRVFPEQFF. The CDR3 nucleotides read TGCGCCAGCAGCATGGACAGGGTATTTCCTGAGCAGTTCTTC.

The chain combines TRBV20-1 with TRBJ2-7; D could derive from TRBD1 or TRBD2 (6 bases each). The CDR3 consists of 15 residues. Looked up from germline, CDR1 is DFQATT and CDR2 is SNEGSKA (reference sequence). The V end was cut by 2 bases, the J end by 0 bases, with 14 bases between. The CDR3 DNA reads as TGCAGTGCTAGAAGGGGGGTCAGCCGCTCCTACGAGCAGTACTTC. Translation: CSARRGVSRSYEQYF.

CDR3 DNA: TGTGCCAGCAGCCGCCGCAGCAAAGAGACCCAGTACTTC. Its protein is CASSRRSKETQYF. V gene TRBV28 combines with J gene TRBJ2-5; D not certain. Germline V CDR1 and CDR2: MDHEN, SYDVKM. Trimming cost V 6 bases and J 3 bases, with 11 bases left between them. This CDR3 has 13 amino acids.

The gene calls are TRBV7-6 and TRBJ1-1; D is possibly TRBD1 (6 bases). The CDR3 contains 17 residues. CDR1 and CDR2 from the germline V gene are SGHVS and FNYEAQ. V was clipped by 2 bases and J by 1 base, with 17 bases between them. This CDR3 is CASSLYGGSYTNTEAFF. In nucleotides, the CDR3 is TGTGCCAGCAGCTTATATGGGGGCTCATACACGAACACTGAAGCTTTCTTT.

The chain has TRBV6-1 and TRBJ1-2; TRBD1 matches at 7 bases. The length of the CDR3 is 17 residues. V lost 3 bases, J lost 1 base, and 11 bases stayed unmatched. Germline V gene data show CDR1 as MNHNS and CDR2 as SASEGT. The CDR3 DNA sequence: TGTGCCAGCAGTGATCCTCACAGGGGAAGGGGTAACTATGGCTACACCTTC. This codes for CASSDPHRGRGNYGYTF.

On this clonotype: Germline and junction disagree at one end, which may indicate a read error. V usage is TRBV12-3 or TRBV12-4 and J usage is TRBJ2-2; 11 bases agree with TRBD2. This CDR3 has 14 residues. The CDR3 DNA is TGTTCCAGCCGTAGCGGGGGGGACACCGGGGAGCTGTTTTTT. It yields the protein CSSRSGGDTGELFF.

The chain is built from TRBV5-1 and TRBJ2-2; possible D gene TRBD1, 6 bases. Germline lookup yields CDR1 SGHRS and CDR2 YFSETQ. The CDR3 has 16 amino acids. Trimming removed 4 bases from V and 1 base from J, with 14 bases in between. CDR3 nucleotides: TGCGCCAGCAGCACTCGCCCGACAGGGAACACCGGGGAGCTGTTTTTT. It yields the protein CASSTRPTGNTGELFF.

This clonotype was seen only a few times. The chain combines TRBV6-2 or TRBV6-3 with TRBJ2-1; 8 positions agree with TRBD2. The V gene end was trimmed by 5 bases and the J gene end by 0 bases; junction bases not matched to a gene: 9. The CDR3 totals 17 residues. Germline CDR1 is MNHEY and CDR2 is SVGEGT. Here the CDR3 reads CASSTLAGYSSYNEQFF. In DNA, the CDR3 is TGTGCCAGCAGTACTTTAGCGGGGTATAGCTCCTACAATGAGCAGTTCTTC.

The chain is built from TRBV7-9 and TRBJ1-4, with 8 bases fitting TRBD1. Looked up from germline, CDR1 is SEHNR and CDR2 is FQNEAQ (reference sequence). Trimming cost V 1 base and J 8 bases; bases outside gene matches: 6. The CDR3 spans 15 residues. CDR3 amino acids: CASSLGDRGREKLFF. The CDR3 DNA sequence: TGTGCCAGCAGCTTAGGAGACAGGGGCAGAGAAAAACTGTTTTTT.

A few counts support this clonotype. The chain combines TRBV28 with TRBJ2-7; 8 nucleotides agree with TRBD1. V lost 3 bases to trimming and J lost 3 bases; unmatched junction nucleotides: 16. The length of the CDR3 is 18 residues. Germline lookup yields CDR1 MDHEN and CDR2 SYDVKM. The CDR3 DNA follows: TGTGCCAGCAGTTTGGGTCCAGGGGGCATAAACTCTCTCTACGAGCAGTACTTC. Translated: CASSLGPGGINSLYEQYF.

The chain links TRBV24-1 to TRBJ2-3, with D possibly matching TRBD2 (5 bases). The CDR3 extends over 15 amino acids. The V gene lost 7 bases and the J gene lost 3 bases, with 16 bases spanning the gap. Looked up from germline, CDR1 is KGHDR and CDR2 is SFDVKD. CDR3 nucleotide sequence: TGTGCCACCAGAGCCCACCCAGGACTGACAGATACGCAGTATTTT. This codes for CATRAHPGLTDTQYF.

This clonotype has a handful of counts. The J gene is TRBJ2-3, the V gene TRBV18; D remains ambiguous. CDR3 length: 14 residues. Germline CDR1 is KGHSH and CDR2 is LQKENI. Deletions cut 1 base from V and 5 bases from J, with 10 bases between. The CDR3 sequence is CASSPHLSVDTQYF. The DNA of the CDR3 is TGTGCCAGCTCACCACACTTGTCGGTAGATACGCAGTATTTT. Full variable domain (outside the CDR3, taken from reference TRBV18 and TRBJ2-3): NAGVMQNPRHLVRRRGQEARLRCSPMKGHSHVYWYRQLPEEGLKFMVYLQKENIIDESGMPKERFSAEFPKEGPSILRIQQVVRGDSAAYFCASSPHLSVDTQYFGPGTRLTVL.

This clonotype was counted a few times. In DNA, the CDR3 is TGTGCCAGCAGGCCCATTAAATTACAATACAATGAGCAGTTCTTC. Amino acid sequence: CASRPIKLQYNEQFF. The chain is built from TRBV12-3 or TRBV12-4 and TRBJ2-1; D gene ambiguous. The V and J ends lost 6 bases and 4 bases respectively, with 16 bases between them. This CDR3 is built from 15 residues.

The chain couples TRBV6-5 to TRBJ1-1; D gene uncertain. Per germline, CDR1 MNHEY and CDR2 SVGAGI. The V end was cut by 2 bases, the J end by 3 bases, with 13 bases between. There are 15 residues in the CDR3. CDR3 sequence (DNA): TGTGCCAGCAGTTACAGGGTCCTGGGTGACACTGAAGCTTTCTTT. This encodes CASSYRVLGDTEAFF.

This rearrangement joins TRBV3-1 to TRBJ2-5; D is tentatively TRBD1 or TRBD2 (5 bases each). The V and J ends lost 2 bases and 6 bases respectively, with 10 bases between them. The CDR3 loop spans 13 amino acids. Germline CDR1 is LGHDT and CDR2 is YNNKEL (reference sequence). The CDR3 region is CASSQTGPKTQYF. The CDR3 coding sequence is TGTGCCAGCAGCCAAACGGGGCCCAAGACCCAGTACTTC.

The chain is built from TRBV7-9 and TRBJ2-7, with 7 positions matching TRBD2. Germline-derived CDR1 and CDR2 are SEHNR and FQNEAQ (reference sequence). The trim removed 1 base at V and 6 bases at J, leaving 9 bases unmatched. CDR3 length equals 15 residues. The CDR3 nucleotides read TGTGCCAGCAGCTTAGAATCCGCTAGCGGCGTCGAGCAGTACTTC. Its translation is CASSLESASGVEQYF.